This is a list of T cell receptor beta chains from one sample in a study of blood T cell repertoires in COVID-19. Repertoires were generated with immunoSEQ multiplex PCR, while TCRdb's copy carries only in-frame clones and drops some. The top ten clones hold around 4.5% of a sample with over 85,000 clones, around 90% of them seen once. The specimen was peripheral blood. Receptors were obtained from a man in his 70s with acute or convalescent COVID-19. CDR3s include the opening cysteine and the closing phenylalanine or tryptophan. D genes are given only for firm matches. Clone sizes are given selectively: once, few, many, or a class where the clone is expanded.

length: 12
V: TRBV5-4
size: .
D: TRBD1
J: TRBJ1-2
CDR3: CASSIQGAGYTF
DNA: TGTGCCAGCAGCATACAGGGGGCTGGCTACACCTTC

length: 14
V: TRBV9
size: .
D: .
J: TRBJ2-5
CDR3: CASSVGGVQETQYF
DNA: TGTGCCAGCAGCGTTGGCGGGGTCCAAGAGACCCAGTACTTC

length: 14
V: TRBV19
size: .
D: .
J: TRBJ1-5
CDR3: CASSTTGENQPQHF
DNA: TGTGCCAGTAGTACGACCGGAGAGAATCAGCCCCAGCATTTT

length: 15
V: TRBV6-5
size: .
D: .
J: TRBJ1-5
CDR3: CASRPPGSSNQPQHF
DNA: TGTGCCAGCAGACCTCCAGGGTCTAGCAATCAGCCCCAGCATTTT

length: 13
V: TRBV6-5
size: once
D: TRBD1
J: TRBJ2-2
CDR3: CASRTGGTGELFF
DNA: TGTGCCAGCAGGACAGGGGGCACCGGGGAGCTGTTTTTT

length: 13
V: TRBV2
size: .
D: TRBD2
J: TRBJ2-5
CDR3: CASSGDYRETQYF
DNA: TGTGCCAGCAGTGGGGACTACCGGGAGACCCAGTACTTC

length: 14
V: TRBV5-1
size: .
D: .
J: TRBJ1-1
CDR3: CASSPGPSNTEAFF
DNA: TGCGCCAGCAGCCCAGGGCCCAGTAACACTGAAGCTTTCTTT

length: 16
V: TRBV2
size: .
D: .
J: TRBJ2-4
CDR3: CASRGQWTNTKNIQYF
DNA: TGTGCCAGCAGGGGCCAATGGACTAATACCAAAAACATTCAGTACTTC

length: 14
V: TRBV10-3
size: .
D: TRBD1
J: TRBJ2-5
CDR3: CAISERGTGETQYF
DNA: TGTGCCATCAGTGAAAGAGGGACAGGAGAGACCCAGTACTTC

length: 14
V: TRBV5-1
size: .
D: .
J: TRBJ1-2
CDR3: CASSLKSVDYGYTF
DNA: TGCGCCAGCAGCTTGAAGTCAGTCGACTATGGCTACACCTTC

length: 14
V: TRBV7-3
size: once
D: TRBD2
J: TRBJ2-7
CDR3: CASSLIGGMNEQYF
DNA: TGTGCCAGCAGCTTAATCGGGGGGATGAACGAGCAGTACTTC

length: 15
V: TRBV5-1
size: once
D: TRBD1
J: TRBJ2-1
CDR3: CASSPGTGAHNEQFF
DNA: TGCGCCAGCAGCCCCGGGACAGGGGCCCACAATGAGCAGTTCTTC

length: 16
V: TRBV7-9
size: .
D: TRBD1
J: TRBJ2-5
CDR3: CASSILSTGGMETQYF
DNA: TGTGCCAGCAGCATACTCTCGACAGGGGGCATGGAGACCCAGTACTTC

length: 14
V: TRBV28
size: .
D: .
J: TRBJ1-1
CDR3: CASSLAPEIGGAFF
DNA: TGTGCCAGCAGTTTGGCCCCCGAAATCGGGGGAGCTTTCTTT

length: 12
V: TRBV2
size: .
D: .
J: TRBJ1-1
CDR3: CASGRVTAEAFF
DNA: TGTGCCAGCGGGAGGGTGACAGCTGAAGCTTTCTTT

length: 14
V: TRBV7-7
size: .
D: .
J: TRBJ2-2
CDR3: CASSGGLNTGELFF
DNA: TGTGCTAGCAGCGGCGGACTGAACACCGGGGAGCTGTTTTTT

length: 13
V: TRBV11-2
size: once
D: .
J: TRBJ1-6
CDR3: CASSVAGDSPLHF
DNA: TGTGCCAGCAGCGTAGCAGGGGATTCACCCCTCCACTTT

length: 12
V: TRBV6-2/TRBV6-3
size: .
D: TRBD1
J: TRBJ1-2
CDR3: CASSQGALGYTF
DNA: TGTGCCAGCAGCCAGGGGGCGCTCGGCTACACCTTC

length: 18
V: TRBV5-6
size: .
D: TRBD2
J: TRBJ2-3
CDR3: CASSFGSGGVTSTDTQYF
DNA: TGTGCCAGCAGCTTTGGCAGCGGGGGAGTAACTAGCACAGATACGCAGTATTTT

length: 14
V: TRBV5-5
size: once
D: .
J: TRBJ1-1
CDR3: CASSLGVARTEAFF
DNA: TGTGCCAGCAGCTTGGGTGTAGCTCGGACTGAAGCTTTCTTT

length: 17
V: TRBV10-2
size: .
D: .
J: TRBJ1-6
CDR3: CASSEAVLGSYNSPLHF
DNA: TGCGCCAGCAGTGAGGCCGTCCTAGGCTCCTATAATTCACCCCTCCACTTT

length: 14
V: TRBV6-1
size: .
D: .
J: TRBJ2-7
CDR3: CASSEDRVFYEQYF
DNA: TGTGCCAGCAGTGAAGACAGGGTCTTCTACGAGCAGTACTTC

length: 19
V: TRBV9
size: .
D: TRBD2
J: TRBJ2-1
CDR3: CASSVGLAGAISSYNEQFF
DNA: TGTGCCAGCAGCGTAGGTCTAGCGGGGGCCATTAGCTCCTACAATGAGCAGTTCTTC